This T cell receptor beta chain is from a study of human T cells and chemical hapten exposure. Study-level points and caveats: Expanded TCRs made up significantly more big CDR3 similarity clusters than controls did.

Time point here: patch test 1, 2 weeks after DPC sensitization. The sample's treatment: therapeutic diphenylcyclopropenone sensitization with weekly scalp DPC. Authors' methods: Sample TCR totals centred on a median of around 100,000, ranging about 20,000 to 690,600. TCRdb ran MiXCR on the RACE reads and lists one entry per CDR3 protein. TCRdb, rather than the study authors, made the V and J calls. Among 100,000 to 150,000 distinct CDR3 sequences listed, roughly 13% were seen once. V was trimmed by 3 bases and J by 8 bases, leaving 14 bases between them. The CDR3 is 14 residues long. Germline loops: CDR1 KGHSH, CDR2 LQKENI. Regarding this clonotype: The antigen is not known.

V usage is TRBV18 and J usage is TRBJ2-1; D is possibly TRBD1 or TRBD2 (5 bases each). The sequencing used whole blood, collected in connection with sensitization to the hapten diphenylcyclopropenone (DPC). This clonotype was obtained from a young man with alopecia areata. Some clones in this sample may be carry-over from other donors' samples. Here the CDR3 DNA reads TGTGCCAGCTCACCCTACGAGGGGACCTATGAGCAGTTCTTC. Protein: CASSPYEGTYEQFF.